The clone carrying this TCR beta chain came up many times. Its antigen remains unidentified. TCRdb reprocessed the PCR reads with MiXCR, giving one entry per CDR3 protein. Altogether around 65,000 distinct CDR3 sequences are present, around a sixth being singletons, with the ten largest covering roughly 1.6%. The sample originates from a study of molecular identifiers for immune sequencing clone quantification. Points from the study as a whole: Barcodes shared by identical TCR molecules could lead to underestimated sizes of highly expanded clones.

Germline CDR1 MNHEY, CDR2 SMNVEV (reference sequence). The V segment lost 6 bases and the J segment 6 bases; nucleotides outside the gene matches: 10. The CDR3 covers 15 residues. Sorting defined naive CD8 T cells as CD8+CD4-CCR7+CD45RA+. The TCR originated in a human donor in good health. Some libraries in this study had Jurkat cell RNA spiked in. The source material was naive CD8+ T cells from blood, with Jurkat cell RNA spiked in. Subset denoted: FACS-sorted CD8+CD4-CCR7+CD45RA+ naive T cells. The rearrangement links TRBV27 to TRBJ2-3, with TRBD2 matching over 9 bases. The CDR3 spells CASSPWTSDSDTQYF. As DNA, the CDR3 is TGTGCCAGCAGCCCCTGGACTAGCGACTCCGATACGCAGTATTTT.